This T cell receptor (beta chain) was identified in a study of naive and memory T cell subsets. Cells stained for CD3, CD4, CD8, CD45RA and CD27 were sorted into four subsets. V was clipped by 5 bases and J by 1 base, with 8 bases between them. Germline V CDR1 and CDR2: SEHNR, FQNEAQ (reference sequence). The CDR3 is 13 residues long. An equimolar mix of two oligonucleotides served as the beta constant-region primer for TRBC1 and TRBC2. Ligated cDNA was amplified by four rounds of PCR with nested alpha and beta constant-region primers and SP2. TCRdb recomputed calls from the UMI-ligation and nested PCR reads with MiXCR, one row per CDR3 protein. The repertoire includes some 83,000 distinct CDR3 sequences, over 8.5% of them detected once, and 1.2% sits in the top ten. This clonotype was observed a handful of times.

Source material: naive CD8+ T cells from blood. The chain joins TRBV7-9 to TRBJ1-1; D is ambiguous. This receptor was obtained from a human donor in good health. The CDR3 DNA follows: TGTGCCAGCAGCCCTGGCTCGAACACTGAAGCTTTCTTT. It translates to CASSPGSNTEAFF.